These T cell receptor beta chains were read from a single sample in a study of T cells after posttransplantation cyclophosphamide. The method was immunoSEQ multiplex PCR; TCRdb's version includes in-frame clones alone and lacks a portion of them. The repertoire has about 6,000 clones, 95% to 98% of them found once; the top ten carry around 0.9%. Sample: memory CD4+ T cells sorted from PBMCs. The source of these receptors is a man aged 40-49 years in good health, CMV-negative, and a related stem cell transplant donor. Each CDR3 is given with its conserved first and last residue. The D gene is left open where the match is weak. Size tells how often a clone was seen (once, few, many) or the class of an expanded clone, and some rows leave it out.

clone_size,v_call,cdr3_length,j_call,d_call,cdr3_nt,cdr3_aa
.,TRBV4-3,14,TRBJ1-2,.,TGCGCCAGCAGCCCCCGACACTCTAACTATGGCTACACCTTC,CASSPRHSNYGYTF
.,TRBV4-1,14,TRBJ2-3,.,TGCGCCAGCAGCCGTCTCGGGGTCTCGGATACGCAGTATTTT,CASSRLGVSDTQYF
once,TRBV7-2,14,TRBJ1-1,.,TGTGCCAGCAGCCGGACCTGGGAGGACACTGAAGCTTTCTTT,CASSRTWEDTEAFF
.,TRBV5-6,12,TRBJ1-1,.,TGTGCCAGCAGCGAAAACAGGGTGGGAGCTTTCTTT,CASSENRVGAFF
.,TRBV30,12,TRBJ1-5,.,TGTGCCTGGGCGGTAAATAATCAGCCCCAGCATTTT,CAWAVNNQPQHF
once,TRBV4-1,16,TRBJ2-3,TRBD2,TGCGCCAGCAGCCAAACTAGCGGGAGATCCCCGGGGACGCAGTATTTT,CASSQTSGRSPGTQYF
.,TRBV4-3,15,TRBJ2-5,.,TGCGCCAGCAGCCAAGATGGACATAGACAAGAGACCCAGTACTTC,CASSQDGHRQETQYF
.,TRBV19,16,TRBJ2-1,TRBD1,TGTGCCAGTAGTATCTCCCGGGACAGAAACTACAATGAGCAGTTCTTC,CASSISRDRNYNEQFF
.,TRBV5-1,15,TRBJ2-7,TRBD1,TGCGCCAGCAGCCGGGACAGGGCTTACTCGGGCGAGCAGTACTTC,CASSRDRAYSGEQYF
.,TRBV7-3,13,TRBJ2-7,.,TGTGCCAGCAGCGCCCAGGCGGGGTACGAGCAGTACTTC,CASSAQAGYEQYF
.,TRBV25-1,11,TRBJ1-2,.,TGTGCCAGCAGGATCACCAGGGGCTACACCTTC,CASRITRGYTF
.,TRBV14,16,TRBJ1-6,.,TGTGCCAGCAGCCAACGAAGACAGGCCAGGAGTTCACCCCTCCACTTT,CASSQRRQARSSPLHF